The 13 T cell receptor beta chains listed next were all sequenced from one sample in a study of PD-L1 blockade in urothelial cancer. The protocol was immunoSEQ multiplex PCR, while the TCRdb copy is restricted to in-frame clones and leaves out a portion. The repertoire consists of tens of thousands of clones, with approximately 80% occurring once and the leading ten covering around 3.7%. The material was PBMCs, obtained around atezolizumab (anti-PD-L1) treatment. The receptors shown here come from a man aged 65 to 79 with urothelial cancer.

V is TRBV5-6 and J is TRBJ2-3; D not certain. The V gene lost 3 bases and the J gene lost 0 bases, with 14 bases spanning the gap. The CDR3 has 16 amino acids. Germline V gene lookup returns CDR1 SGHDT and CDR2 YYEEEE. As DNA, the CDR3 is TGTGCCAGCAGCTCCTGGCCGGCGACTAGCACAGATACGCAGTATTTT. Translating it yields CASSSWPATSTDTQYF.

J is TRBJ2-7 and V is TRBV29-1; possibly TRBD2 for D (6 bases). CDR1 and CDR2 from the germline V gene are SQVTM and ANQGSEA. The CDR3 is 13 amino acids. V was pared by 7 bases and J by 5 bases, with 18 bases between. The CDR3 DNA sequence: TGCAGCGCTTTGAGCGGGTCGGGTGACGAGCAGTACTTC. Translation: CSALSGSGDEQYF.

J is TRBJ2-3 and V is TRBV5-1; the match to TRBD1 covers 9 bases. The CDR3 is made up of 14 amino acids. J gave up 3 bases and V 4 bases, and 3 bases lay outside the gene matches. From germline, CDR1 is SGHRS and CDR2 YFSETQ. The CDR3 sequence is CASSQTGGTDTQYF. As DNA, the CDR3 is TGCGCCAGCAGCCAGACAGGGGGGACAGATACGCAGTATTTT.

This sequence joins TRBV6-5 and TRBJ2-5; D might be TRBD2 (5 bases). The ends were cut back, 6 bases at V and 4 bases at J, with 12 bases in the middle. The germline gives CDR1 MNHEY, CDR2 SVGAGI. CDR3 size: 13 residues. CDR3 protein: CASRSSGGETQYF. Written as DNA, the CDR3 is TGTGCCAGCAGATCCAGTGGAGGAGAGACCCAGTACTTC.

The CDR3 DNA sequence: TGTGCCAGCAGTTTTAGCGGTCTAGCGGGACGCCAGTCCCCCTACGAGCAGTACTTC. Translating it yields CASSFSGLAGRQSPYEQYF. The genes are TRBV28 and TRBJ2-7; 9 bases match TRBD2. The V gene's germline CDR1 is MDHEN and CDR2 SYDVKM. J was trimmed by 2 bases and V by 3 bases; bases with no gene match: 17. The CDR3 is made up of 19 amino acids.

The V gene is TRBV13, the J gene TRBJ2-2, with 7 bases lining up with TRBD2. CDR3 length: 17 amino acids. In germline, CDR1 is PRHDT, CDR2 FYEKMQ (reference sequence). V lost 5 bases to trimming and J lost 2 bases; unmatched junction nucleotides: 11. The CDR3 region has the DNA TGTGCCAGCAGCCAAGGCTCAGCGGGGCAAAACACCGGGGAGCTGTTTTTT. Its protein product is CASSQGSAGQNTGELFF.

The chain recombines TRBV2 with TRBJ2-7; the match to TRBD2 covers 7 bases. V was clipped by 5 bases and J by 3 bases; unmatched bases: 13. The length of the CDR3 is 16 residues. Germline V gene lookup returns CDR1 SNHLY and CDR2 FYNNEI. CDR3 bases: TGTGCCAGCAGTTCCGTGGGCGGGAGCCATTTCTACGAGCAGTACTTC. Amino acids: CASSSVGGSHFYEQYF.

The CDR3 spells CATSSLSAANEKLFF. The CDR3 DNA is TGTGCCACCAGCAGCCTTTCAGCGGCTAATGAAAAACTGTTTTTT. The J gene is TRBJ1-4, the V gene TRBV15; D is uncertain. The CDR3 length is 15 residues. Germline loops: CDR1 LNHNV, CDR2 YYDKDF (reference sequence). Deletions cut 3 bases from V and 3 bases from J, with 11 bases between.

The chain couples TRBV27 to TRBJ1-5; TRBD1 matches 9 bases. J was trimmed by 2 bases and V by 4 bases; bases with no gene match: 9. There are 17 residues in the CDR3. Per the germline V gene, CDR1 is MNHEY and CDR2 is SMNVEV (reference sequence). DNA for the CDR3: TGTGCCAGCAGTTCGGGGACAGGGACCTTACGCAATCAGCCCCAGCATTTT. Residues: CASSSGTGTLRNQPQHF.

The rearrangement links TRBV11-3 to TRBJ2-5, with 8 bases lining up with TRBD1. After removal of 3 bases from V and 4 bases from J, the junction contained 4 bases not matched to a gene. The CDR3 extends over 14 amino acids. Germline-derived CDR1 and CDR2 are SGHNT and YENEEA. The CDR3 region is CASSLGTGLETQYF. In nucleotides, the CDR3 is TGTGCCAGCAGCTTGGGGACAGGTCTAGAGACCCAGTACTTC. Full variable domain (missing parts from reference TRBV11-3 and TRBJ2-5): EAGVVQSPRYKIIEKKQPVAFWCNPISGHNTLYWYLQNLGQGPELLIRYENEEAVDDSQLPKDRFSAERLKGVDSTLKIQPAELGDSAVYLCASSLGTGLETQYFGPGTRLLVL.

The V and J genes are TRBV25-1 and TRBJ1-5, with D perhaps matching TRBD1 (5 bases). With 2 bases removed from V and 7 bases from J, the gap between germline ends came to 12 bases. Per the germline V gene, CDR1 is MGHDK and CDR2 is SYGVNS. The CDR3 loop spans 14 amino acids. The CDR3 DNA sequence: TGTGCCAGCAGTGAAGAGGGCGGGGGACAGCCCCAGCATTTT. Its protein product is CASSEEGGGQPQHF.

A few counts support this clone. The rearrangement joins TRBV5-6 to TRBJ2-4; no clear D gene. This CDR3 comprises 14 residues. Per the germline V gene, CDR1 is SGHDT and CDR2 is YYEEEE. V was pared by 6 bases and J by 0 bases, with 10 bases between. Here the CDR3 DNA reads TGTGCCAGCACCAAGACTGGAGCCAAAAACATTCAGTACTTC. Protein sequence: CASTKTGAKNIQYF.

The V gene is TRBV5-1, the J gene TRBJ2-7; 9 bases line up with TRBD1. The CDR3 has 17 residues. Germline V gene sequence: CDR1 SGHRS, CDR2 YFSETQ. With 0 bases clipped from V and 2 bases from J, the junction kept 9 bases outside the gene matches. CDR3 sequence (DNA): TGCGCCAGCAGCTTGGGTCTTGGGACAGGGAGGCCCTACGAGCAGTACTTC. This sequence encodes CASSLGLGTGRPYEQYF.